Shown below are 20 T cell receptor beta chains from a single sample sequenced in a study of T cell repertoires in cytomegalovirus infection. MiXCR was run by TCRdb on the reads, yielding one entry per CDR3 protein. The sample has about 230,000 distinct CDR3 sequences; 6% to 8% are singletons. Sequences were obtained from PBMCs. The receptor source for this set is a human donor in good health (CMV status not recorded). Some clones in this sample may be carry-over from other donors' samples.

Many counts were recorded for this clonotype. The rearrangement joins TRBV19 to TRBJ2-1; 7 bases line up with TRBD2. Germline CDR1 and CDR2: LNHDA and SQIVND (reference sequence). This CDR3 has 14 amino acids. Unmatched junction bases numbered 10, after V lost 7 bases and J lost 7 bases. Written as DNA, the CDR3 is TGTGCCAGTACCCCTGGGGGGGGATGGAATGAGCAGTTCTTC. Residues: CASTPGGGWNEQFF.

V gene TRBV6-5 combines with J gene TRBJ2-2; 11 positions agree with TRBD1. Trimming took 5 bases from V and 5 from J; bases not matched to a gene: 7. The CDR3 runs 16 residues. The germline V gene encodes CDR1 MNHEY and CDR2 SVGAGI. CDR3 loop: CASSRTGGAGTGELFF. In DNA, the CDR3 is TGTGCCAGCAGTCGGACAGGGGGCGCGGGAACCGGGGAGCTGTTTTTT.

At least ten counts were recorded for this clonotype. The chain links TRBV4-1 to TRBJ1-6; TRBD1 aligns across 7 bases. This CDR3 region has 15 residues. Germline V gene lookup returns CDR1 MGHRA and CDR2 YSYEKL. Trimming removed 3 bases from V and 7 bases from J; junction bases left unmatched: 6. CDR3 coding DNA: TGCGCCAGCAGCCAGCGACAGGGCAACAATTCACCCCTCCACTTT. Amino acid sequence: CASSQRQGNNSPLHF.

CDR3 in DNA: TGTGCCAGCAGCCCTATCTGGGCTGACACTGAAGCTTTCTTT. Its translation is CASSPIWADTEAFF. The V and J genes are TRBV7-8 and TRBJ1-1; no definite D call. The CDR3 is made up of 14 amino acids. Per germline, CDR1 SGHVS and CDR2 FQNEAQ. V was pared by 5 bases and J by 3 bases, with 13 bases between. The complete variable domain, with remaining parts taken from reference TRBV7-8 and TRBJ1-1, reads GAGVSQSPRYKVAKRGQDVALRCDPISGHVSLFWYQQALGQGPEFLTYFQNEAQLDKSGLPSDRFFAERPEGSVSTLKIQRTQQEDSAVYLCASSPIWADTEAFFGQGTRLTVV.

This clonotype was recorded many times. V gene TRBV7-2 combines with J gene TRBJ2-3; 13 bases match TRBD2. The V and J ends lost 5 bases and 4 bases, in that order; junction bases with no gene match: 3. Germline assignment: CDR1 SGHTA and CDR2 FQGNSA. The CDR3 is made up of 15 amino acids. The CDR3 region is CASSKLAGGPDTQYF. CDR3 DNA: TGTGCCAGCAGCAAACTAGCGGGGGGGCCAGATACGCAGTATTTT.

This clonotype was recorded at least ten times. CDR3 region: CSARWTYEQYF. The CDR3 DNA sequence: TGCAGTGCTAGGTGGACCTACGAGCAGTACTTC. V is TRBV20-1 and J is TRBJ2-7; D gene uncertain. The CDR3 runs to 11 residues. With 3 bases removed from V and 2 bases from J, the gap between germline ends came to 5 bases. Germline V lookup: CDR1 DFQATT, CDR2 SNEGSKA (reference sequence).

This clonotype showed up many times. In DNA form, the CDR3 reads TGTGCCAGCAGGGGGGGACAAGGAGGGACTGAAGCTTTCTTT. This translates into CASRGGQGGTEAFF. The rearrangement uses TRBV6-2 or TRBV6-3 and TRBJ1-1; possibly TRBD1 for D (6 bases). The V end lost 6 bases, the J end lost 5 bases, and 16 bases lay between the germline ends. The CDR3 sequence is 14 residues long. The germline CDR1 and CDR2 sequences are MNHEY and SVGEGT.

The table lists this clonotype with many counts. The CDR3: CASSQEDERTYEQYF. In DNA form, the CDR3 reads TGCGCCAGCAGCCAAGAGGACGAGCGAACCTACGAGCAGTACTTC. This sequence joins TRBV4-1 and TRBJ2-7, with D hard to call. The V gene lost 0 bases and the J gene lost 2 bases, with 11 bases spanning the gap. The V gene's germline CDR1 is MGHRA and CDR2 YSYEKL. The CDR3 length is 15 residues.

The sample holds a few counts of this clonotype. The chain joins TRBV28 to TRBJ2-7; perhaps TRBD2 as D (5 bases). Trimming left V 2 bases short and J 1 base short, with 12 bases between. This CDR3 region has 15 residues. From germline, CDR1 is MDHEN and CDR2 SYDVKM. CDR3 DNA sequence: TGTGCCAGCAGTTTAAGTGGGTCGGGATCCTACGAGCAGTACTTC. Its protein product is CASSLSGSGSYEQYF.

The J gene is TRBJ1-1, the V gene TRBV29-1; D unresolved. The CDR3 is 10 residues long. Trimming stripped 6 bases from V and 2 bases from J, with 4 bases between. Germline-derived CDR1 and CDR2 are SQVTM and ANQGSEA. Here the CDR3 reads CSVFNTEAFF. The CDR3 DNA follows: TGCAGCGTATTTAACACTGAAGCTTTCTTT.

This clonotype was recorded many times. The chain is built from TRBV12-3 or TRBV12-4 and TRBJ1-4, with 7 nucleotides matching TRBD1. This CDR3 is built from 14 residues. Unmatched junction bases numbered 8, after V lost 6 bases and J lost 7 bases. In nucleotides, the CDR3 is TGTGCCAGCAGCCGGACAGGCGCGTTTGAAAAACTGTTTTTT. Amino acid sequence: CASSRTGAFEKLFF.

The table lists this clonotype with many counts. The chain employs TRBV2 and TRBJ1-2; 9 bases match TRBD1. From germline, CDR1 is SNHLY and CDR2 FYNNEI. This CDR3 region has 13 residues. The V segment lost 6 bases and the J segment 5 bases; nucleotides outside the gene matches: 4. CDR3 sequence reads: CASRDRGWYGYTF. Here the CDR3 DNA reads TGTGCCAGCAGGGACAGGGGCTGGTATGGCTACACCTTC.

This clonotype was found many times. The chain joins TRBV7-9 to TRBJ2-5; 11 nucleotides agree with TRBD2. Per germline, CDR1 SEHNR and CDR2 FQNEAQ (reference sequence). The CDR3 is 13 residues long. V was pared by 10 bases and J by 5 bases, with 6 bases of the junction left unmatched. The CDR3 nucleotides read TGTGCCACAAGACTAGCGGGGATTGAGACCCAGTACTTC. Encoded protein: CATRLAGIETQYF. Supplemented by reference TRBV7-9 and TRBJ2-5, the full variable domain reads DTGVSQNPRHKITKRGQNVTFRCDPISEHNRLYWYRQTLGQGPEFLTYFQNEAQLEKSRLLSDRFSAERPKGSFSTLEIQRTEQGDSAMYLCATRLAGIETQYFGPGTRLLVL.

This clonotype was observed many times. CDR3 sequence: CASSAGDRGLGYGYTF. DNA for the CDR3: TGTGCCAGCAGCGCGGGGGACAGGGGGCTTGGCTATGGCTACACCTTC. The chain uses TRBV7-9 and TRBJ1-2; TRBD1 matches 12 bases. CDR1 and CDR2 (germline): SEHNR, FQNEAQ (reference sequence). The V gene end was trimmed by 5 bases and the J gene end by 4 bases; junction bases not matched to a gene: 8. CDR3 length: 16 residues.

This clonotype came up many times. The chain couples TRBV12-3 or TRBV12-4 to TRBJ1-6; D not resolved. V was trimmed by 6 bases and J by 11 bases, leaving 11 bases between them. CDR3 length: 12 amino acids. As DNA, the CDR3 is TGTGCCAGCAGCCATGACATGCCACCCCTCCACTTT. Its translation is CASSHDMPPLHF.

As regards this clonotype: A read error is possible here, since a much larger clone lies one base away. This likely comes from a read error, as the CDR3 has no conserved phenylalanine or tryptophan at its end. The chain combines TRBV14 with TRBJ2-5; a weak D match, TRBD1 (7 bases). With 4 bases removed from V and 4 bases from J, the gap between germline ends came to 19 bases. This CDR3 has 16 residues. The germline CDR1 and CDR2 sequences are SGHDN and FVKESK. CDR3 residues: CASSLRRGQGGETQYI. The CDR3 nucleotides read TGTGCCAGCAGCCTACGCAGAGGGCAGGGGGGAGAGACCCAGTACATC.

This clonotype was counted many times. This sequence joins TRBV7-9 and TRBJ2-1, with D tentatively TRBD1 (5 bases). Trimming pared 4 bases from V and 4 bases from J, leaving 8 bases between. CDR1 and CDR2 from the germline V gene are SEHNR and FQNEAQ (reference sequence). The CDR3 covers 13 residues. The chain's CDR3 is CASSWGEYNEQFF. The CDR3 coding sequence is TGTGCCAGCAGCTGGGGCGAGTACAATGAGCAGTTCTTC. Combining the CDR3 with reference TRBV7-9 and TRBJ2-1 gives the whole variable domain DTGVSQNPRHKITKRGQNVTFRCDPISEHNRLYWYRQTLGQGPEFLTYFQNEAQLEKSRLLSDRFSAERPKGSFSTLEIQRTEQGDSAMYLCASSWGEYNEQFFGPGTRLTVL.

This clonotype appeared many times. The J gene is TRBJ1-3, the V gene TRBV7-2; no clear D. The CDR3 is 16 amino acids. CDR1 and CDR2 (germline): SGHTA, FQGNSA. Between the trimmed V and J ends, which lost 5 bases and 2 bases, there was a span of 16 bases. The CDR3 nucleotides are TGTGCCAGCAGCCCGGCACCGGGAGTCGCTGGAAACACCATATATTTT. Translated, it gives CASSPAPGVAGNTIYF.

This clonotype has just a few counts. In DNA form, the CDR3 reads TGCAGCGTAGCCTCCGGGACAGGGTTTTACGGAAACACCATATATTTT. Amino acids: CSVASGTGFYGNTIYF. The chain links TRBV29-1 to TRBJ1-3; 9 bases line up with TRBD1. V shed 6 bases, J shed 4 bases, and the junction held 13 bases outside the gene matches. This CDR3 has 16 residues. The V gene's germline CDR1 is SQVTM and CDR2 ANQGSEA.

This clonotype was observed many times. This chain joins TRBV18 and TRBJ1-4; 8 nucleotides align to TRBD1. Germline CDR1 reads KGHSH; CDR2 reads LQKENI. J lost 3 bases, V lost 5 bases, and 5 bases had no gene match. This CDR3 contains 15 residues. The CDR3 nucleotides are TGTGCCAGCTCATCTGACAGGGGTTCTAATGAAAAACTGTTTTTT. Encoded protein: CASSSDRGSNEKLFF.